This paragraph reports one T cell receptor (beta chain). The V gene lost 0 bases and the J gene lost 0 bases, with 25 bases spanning the gap. Per germline, CDR1 SGHRS and CDR2 YFSETQ. This CDR3 has 20 amino acids. This entry comes from a study of blood T cell repertoires in COVID-19. Study information: In each case, the material was cDNA or gDNA derived from T cells, B-cell-depleted T cells, or PBMCs.

The cohort comprised adults aged roughly 18 to 95 years residing in 20 to 25 US areas. Original processing methods: Scientists estimated how many nucleated cells there were by amplifying reference gene primers. Sequenced by immunoSEQ multiplex PCR; TCRdb stores in-frame clones only, minus some. V and J calls and clone size are those listed in that table; D and trimming were worked out from the DNA. The sample consists of approximately 250,000 clones, 85% of them appearing once. Source material: PBMCs or T cells enriched from blood (not recorded which). This receptor was taken from a woman aged 50 to 65 with acute COVID-19. V gene TRBV5-1 combines with J gene TRBJ2-7; a weak D match, TRBD2 (5 bases). The DNA of the CDR3 is TGCGCCAGCAGCTTGGCCTTTTCGGTTCCCTCCTCGGGGAGCTCCTACGAGCAGTACTTC. The encoded protein is CASSLAFSVPSSGSSYEQYF.